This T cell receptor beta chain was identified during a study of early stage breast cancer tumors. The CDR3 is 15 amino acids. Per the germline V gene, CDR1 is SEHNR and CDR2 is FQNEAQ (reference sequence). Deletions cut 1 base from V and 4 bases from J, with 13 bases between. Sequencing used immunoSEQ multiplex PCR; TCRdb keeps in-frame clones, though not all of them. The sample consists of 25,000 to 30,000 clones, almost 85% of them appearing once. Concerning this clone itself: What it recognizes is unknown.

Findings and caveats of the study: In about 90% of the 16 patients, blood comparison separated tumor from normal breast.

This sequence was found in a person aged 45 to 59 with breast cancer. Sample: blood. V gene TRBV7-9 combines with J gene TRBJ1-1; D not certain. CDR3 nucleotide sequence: TGTGCCAGCAGCTTAGGAGGGAAGCTCGGCACTGAAGCTTTCTTT. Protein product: CASSLGGKLGTEAFF.